Detailed here is one TCR beta chain. This clone has a handful of counts. What this receptor recognizes is not known. No base qualities exist here, and no much larger clone lies one base off it. One collaborating source in Seattle enrolled patients during active infection and followed them longitudinally through the course of disease. Whole blood was collected in K2EDTA tubes by collaborating institutions according to the institutions' own protocols. Collaborator samples were shipped for TCRbeta analysis as frozen whole blood, isolated PBMCs, or DNA extracted from either sample type. TCRbeta CDR3 regions were amplified from genomic DNA using the immunoSEQ Assay, a bias-controlled multiplex PCR. On the study's bioinformatics: Within the assay, amplification of reference gene primers was used to estimate how many nucleated cells each sample contained. To quantify the absolute abundance of each unique TCRbeta CDR3 rearrangement, sequence reads were collapsed and filtered. For each sample, productive Simpson clonality was calculated by taking the square root of Simpson's diversity index across productive rearrangements. TCRdb retrieved this table from immuneACCESS and kept in-frame rearrangements only. Not all clones are present; in checked studies, unresolved V genes account for under half, and no reason is known for the remainder. The DNA was the basis for D and trimming; V, J and clone size are from that table. Recorded for this sample are 150,000 to 200,000 clones; approximately 80% of them occurred a single time. The ten largest clonotypes hold about 14% of the sample.

This sample was taken from a study of blood T cell repertoires in COVID-19 (dated by TCRdb to 2018 to 2020). For context, the study as a whole: Samples covering the acute and convalescent phases of COVID-19 were provided by collaborators in the United States, Italy and Spain. Samples came from the ongoing ImmuneRACE study (first 160 participants) plus 1,254 subjects from 6 global collaborators. A de-identified subject ID, COVID-19 status, age in years and sex were almost always included in the sample metadata. A freely available public database, intended as a resource for researchers studying the immune response to SARS-CoV-2, is where the repertoires were released. Where HLA class I and class II types were available, the types were taken from metadata supplied by the sample provider, not from assay-based typing. Subjects who had been exposed to COVID-19, were actively infected with it, or had recovered from it provided the deeply sampled blood TCRbeta repertoires that made up the dataset. The prospective study material was composed of cDNA or gDNA derived from T cells, B-cell-depleted T cells, or PBMCs. General study outcomes and caveats: The quantity of clinical and demographic metadata differed by source and by participant and was supplied without curation.

The CDR3 measures 14 amino acids from cysteine to phenylalanine. Only the CDR3 part of the read is kept: 42 bases, read in frame from the first base. Trimming removed 6 bases from V and 4 bases from J; the gene matches leave 3 bases unexplained. The germline V gene supplies CDR1 WSHSY and CDR2 SAAADI. Sequences were obtained from peripheral blood. This chain joins TRBV10-2 to TRBJ1-5, with TRBD1 matching 10 junction bases. This TCR was recovered from an older woman with COVID-19, enrolled during active disease. The CDR3 reads CASSMGQGNQPQHF. The nucleotides read TGCGCCAGCAGCATGGGACAGGGGAATCAGCCCCAGCATTTT.